The sequence of this TCR beta chain was determined in a study of OX40 agonist ivuxolimab in advanced cancers. Clones were sequenced by immunoSEQ multiplex PCR, and TCRdb holds only the in-frame ones, with some missing. The profile covers roughly 59,000 clones, with 88% appearing a single time and about 4.8% taken by the ten largest. This sequence was found in an adult with an advanced solid tumor such as melanoma, head and neck, liver or kidney cancer. The sequencing here drew on CD4+ or CD8+ T cells sorted from blood, taken in a trial of the OX40 agonist ivuxolimab.

CDR3 DNA: TGCGCCAGCGCCCGGACTAGCGGGAGCTATGAGCAGTTCTTC. This sequence encodes CASARTSGSYEQFF. This chain links TRBV4-3 with TRBJ2-1, with 13 bases lining up with TRBD2. With V trimmed by 8 bases and J by 8 bases, 6 bases remained unmatched. In germline, CDR1 is LGHNA, CDR2 YSLEER. The CDR3 is made up of 14 amino acids.